This is a list of T cell receptor beta chains from one sample in a study of CD8 T cells in ankylosing spondylitis. MiXCR was run by TCRdb on the 5' RACE reads, yielding one entry per CDR3 protein. The sample yields 250,000 to 300,000 distinct CDR3 sequences, around 18% seen once. Sequenced input: blood, either unsorted or a sorted T cell fraction (not recorded which). All receptors derive from a male donor with ankylosing spondylitis or in good health (not recorded which). CDR3s include the opening cysteine and the closing phenylalanine or tryptophan. The D gene is left open where the match is weak. For some rows the clone size is stated as once, few or many, or as a class when expanded; others skip it.

d_gene: NA
j_gene: TRBJ1-2
v_gene: TRBV21-1
abundance: few
CDR3aa: CASSPRNYGYTF
CDR3nt: TGTGCCAGCAGCCCCCGGAACTATGGCTACACCTTC

d_gene: TRBD2
j_gene: TRBJ2-3
v_gene: TRBV7-9
abundance: few
CDR3aa: CASSSRLAGTQDTQYF
CDR3nt: TGTGCCAGCAGCTCCAGACTAGCCGGAACTCAAGATACGCAGTATTTT

d_gene: NA
j_gene: TRBJ1-1
v_gene: TRBV7-3
abundance: NA
CDR3aa: CASSFLPNTEAFF
CDR3nt: TGTGCCAGCAGCTTCCTGCCGAACACTGAAGCTTTCTTT

d_gene: NA
j_gene: TRBJ2-3
v_gene: TRBV28
abundance: NA
CDR3aa: CASSMPLQGARTSENTQYF
CDR3nt: TGTGCCAGCAGTATGCCACTACAGGGGGCTAGGACTAGCGAAAATACGCAGTATTTT

d_gene: NA
j_gene: TRBJ2-5
v_gene: TRBV20-1
abundance: few
CDR3aa: CSASNTRLEKETQYF
CDR3nt: TGCAGTGCTAGCAACACCAGACTGGAAAAAGAGACCCAGTACTTC

d_gene: TRBD1
j_gene: TRBJ2-3
v_gene: TRBV5-1
abundance: few
CDR3aa: CASSLEITGATDTQYF
CDR3nt: TGCGCCAGCAGCTTGGAAATCACAGGGGCGACAGATACGCAGTATTTT

d_gene: NA
j_gene: TRBJ2-5
v_gene: TRBV24-1
abundance: many
CDR3aa: CATSDPGLPGVGQETQYF
CDR3nt: TGTGCCACCAGTGATCCGGGACTTCCCGGGGTGGGCCAAGAGACCCAGTACTTC

d_gene: TRBD2
j_gene: TRBJ2-3
v_gene: TRBV3-1
abundance: few
CDR3aa: CASSFDLGGGGGTDTQYF
CDR3nt: TGTGCCAGCAGTTTTGATCTGGGCGGGGGGGGTGGCACAGATACGCAGTATTTT

d_gene: NA
j_gene: TRBJ1-2
v_gene: TRBV18
abundance: NA
CDR3aa: CASSLATDYYGYTF
CDR3nt: TGTGCCAGCTCACTTGCGACCGATTACTATGGCTACACCTTC

d_gene: NA
j_gene: TRBJ2-2
v_gene: TRBV28
abundance: few
CDR3aa: CASSLPRTNTGELFF
CDR3nt: TGTGCCAGCAGTTTACCCCGAACAAACACCGGGGAGCTGTTTTTT

d_gene: NA
j_gene: TRBJ1-1
v_gene: TRBV5-1
abundance: few
CDR3aa: CASSWQEVGLNTEAFF
CDR3nt: TGCGCCAGCAGCTGGCAGGAGGTGGGCCTGAACACTGAAGCTTTCTTT

d_gene: TRBD2
j_gene: TRBJ2-1
v_gene: TRBV28
abundance: NA
CDR3aa: CASSRVTSNNEQFF
CDR3nt: TGTGCCAGCAGTCGGGTGACTAGCAACAATGAGCAGTTCTTC

d_gene: NA
j_gene: TRBJ2-5
v_gene: TRBV20-1
abundance: few
CDR3aa: CSAKATSNQETQYF
CDR3nt: TGCAGTGCTAAAGCCACTAGCAACCAAGAGACCCAGTACTTC

d_gene: NA
j_gene: TRBJ2-5
v_gene: TRBV6-4
abundance: NA
CDR3aa: CASSDSVRGETQYF
CDR3nt: TGTGCCAGCAGTGACTCGGTGCGAGGGGAGACCCAGTACTTC

d_gene: NA
j_gene: TRBJ1-5
v_gene: TRBV4-2
abundance: many
CDR3aa: CASSQDLHRGGAQHF
CDR3nt: TGTGCCAGCAGCCAAGATTTGCATAGAGGGGGGGCCCAGCATTTT

d_gene: NA
j_gene: TRBJ1-4
v_gene: TRBV12-3/TRBV12-4
abundance: many
CDR3aa: CASSLFLKGANEKLFF
CDR3nt: TGTGCCAGCAGTTTGTTTCTGAAGGGAGCTAATGAAAAACTGTTTTTT

d_gene: TRBD2
j_gene: TRBJ2-1
v_gene: TRBV28
abundance: many
CDR3aa: CASSPGLAAWLNEQFF
CDR3nt: TGTGCCAGCAGTCCCGGACTAGCGGCTTGGCTCAATGAGCAGTTCTTC

d_gene: NA
j_gene: TRBJ2-5
v_gene: TRBV21-1
abundance: NA
CDR3aa: CASSSRFAGGWETQYF
CDR3nt: TGTGCCAGCAGCTCCCGCTTCGCGGGAGGGTGGGAGACCCAGTACTTC

d_gene: NA
j_gene: TRBJ2-5
v_gene: TRBV5-1
abundance: few
CDR3aa: CASTQDFGTQYF
CDR3nt: TGCGCCAGCACCCAAGATTTTGGGACCCAGTACTTC

d_gene: TRBD2
j_gene: TRBJ2-3
v_gene: TRBV5-1
abundance: many
CDR3aa: CASSLVGTSGTSTDTQYF
CDR3nt: TGCGCCAGCAGCTTGGTTGGGACTAGCGGGACTAGCACAGATACGCAGTATTTT

d_gene: TRBD2
j_gene: TRBJ2-1
v_gene: TRBV15
abundance: NA
CDR3aa: CATSRDRAGVEQFF
CDR3nt: TGTGCCACCAGCAGAGATCGAGCGGGGGTAGAGCAGTTCTTC

d_gene: TRBD1
j_gene: TRBJ2-4
v_gene: TRBV5-1
abundance: NA
CDR3aa: CASSQIGTGNIQYF
CDR3nt: TGCGCCAGCAGCCAAATCGGGACAGGGAATATTCAGTACTTC

d_gene: TRBD1
j_gene: TRBJ1-2
v_gene: TRBV10-2
abundance: few
CDR3aa: CASSGTGTNYGYTF
CDR3nt: TGCGCCAGCAGCGGGACAGGGACTAACTATGGCTACACCTTC

d_gene: NA
j_gene: TRBJ2-1
v_gene: TRBV12-3/TRBV12-4
abundance: many
CDR3aa: CASSPQLGEQFF
CDR3nt: TGTGCCAGCAGTCCTCAGTTGGGGGAGCAGTTCTTC

d_gene: TRBD2
j_gene: TRBJ2-2
v_gene: TRBV7-8
abundance: few
CDR3aa: CASSPRAGANTGELFF
CDR3nt: TGTGCCAGCAGCCCCCGAGCGGGAGCGAACACCGGGGAGCTGTTTTTT

d_gene: NA
j_gene: TRBJ1-1
v_gene: TRBV25-1
abundance: NA
CDR3aa: CASSAPGLAPLGPEAFF
CDR3nt: TGTGCCAGCAGTGCACCGGGACTCGCGCCCTTGGGTCCTGAAGCTTTCTTT

d_gene: NA
j_gene: TRBJ2-3
v_gene: TRBV27
abundance: few
CDR3aa: CASSQEGMRRTDTQYF
CDR3nt: TGTGCCAGCAGCCAGGAGGGAATGAGGCGCACAGATACGCAGTATTTT

d_gene: NA
j_gene: TRBJ1-6
v_gene: TRBV5-1
abundance: NA
CDR3aa: CASSPGTYEPYINSPLHF
CDR3nt: TGCGCCAGCAGCCCGGGGACATACGAACCTTATATAAATTCACCCCTCCACTTT

d_gene: NA
j_gene: TRBJ2-1
v_gene: TRBV5-1
abundance: NA
CDR3aa: CASSLWQFSYNEQFF
CDR3nt: TGCGCCAGCAGCTTGTGGCAGTTCTCCTACAATGAGCAGTTCTTC

d_gene: NA
j_gene: TRBJ2-3
v_gene: TRBV5-1
abundance: NA
CDR3aa: CASSLQNGISTDTQYF
CDR3nt: TGCGCCAGCAGCTTGCAAAACGGGATAAGCACAGATACGCAGTATTTT

d_gene: NA
j_gene: TRBJ1-1
v_gene: TRBV5-6
abundance: few
CDR3aa: CASSFRHGGLYTEAFF
CDR3nt: TGTGCCAGCAGCTTCCGACACGGGGGGTTATACACTGAAGCTTTCTTT

d_gene: NA
j_gene: TRBJ1-2
v_gene: TRBV2
abundance: NA
CDR3aa: CASSEVRGATNYGYTF
CDR3nt: TGTGCCAGCAGTGAAGTGAGGGGTGCTACTAACTATGGCTACACCTTC

d_gene: NA
j_gene: TRBJ1-1
v_gene: TRBV5-6
abundance: many
CDR3aa: CASSLELTVLF
CDR3nt: TGTGCCAGCAGCTTGGAGTTAACTGTTCTCTTT

d_gene: NA
j_gene: TRBJ2-5
v_gene: TRBV10-3
abundance: NA
CDR3aa: CAISGQNQETQYF
CDR3nt: TGTGCCATCAGTGGACAGAATCAAGAGACCCAGTACTTC

d_gene: NA
j_gene: TRBJ2-1
v_gene: TRBV28
abundance: few
CDR3aa: CASSLSISFNEQFF
CDR3nt: TGTGCCAGCAGTTTATCTATTAGTTTTAATGAGCAGTTCTTC

d_gene: NA
j_gene: TRBJ2-1
v_gene: TRBV9
abundance: few
CDR3aa: CASSVELAPTYNEQFF
CDR3nt: TGTGCCAGCAGCGTAGAACTCGCCCCCACCTACAATGAGCAGTTCTTC

d_gene: TRBD2
j_gene: TRBJ2-3
v_gene: TRBV19
abundance: few
CDR3aa: CASSILAGGSTDTQYF
CDR3nt: TGTGCCAGTAGTATCTTAGCGGGGGGAAGCACAGATACGCAGTATTTT